The clone carrying this T cell receptor (beta chain) was detected a few times. What it binds is not known. Germline lookup yields CDR1 MDHEN and CDR2 SYDVKM. The V gene end was trimmed by 3 bases and the J gene end by 1 base; junction bases not matched to a gene: 5. The CDR3 sequence is 15 residues long. This sample is drawn from a study of cytomegalovirus exposure and HLA in healthy donors. Study-level points and caveats: Earlier findings revealed that most TCR beta V segments proved productive either about 87% or about 30% of the time. Later analysis suggested links between common viral pathogens and several top significant clusters.

60 Vbeta and 13 Jbeta primers were used in PCR. Study processing details: Approximately 73 million unique TCR beta chains, roughly 10 million shared, were counted in a later analysis. Profiled with immunoSEQ multiplex PCR; TCRdb holds only in-frame clones, not every one. V, J and clone size were drawn from that table, and D and trimming were deduced from the DNA. The sample holds approximately 160,000 clones, approximately 67% seen once. The TCR originated in a young woman in good health and CMV-seropositive. The sequenced sample was PBMCs. V and J are TRBV28 and TRBJ1-2; 7 bases map to TRBD1. CDR3 sequence: CASSFAGTVNYGYTF. The CDR3 region has the DNA TGTGCCAGCAGTTTCGCCGGGACAGTTAACTATGGCTACACCTTC.